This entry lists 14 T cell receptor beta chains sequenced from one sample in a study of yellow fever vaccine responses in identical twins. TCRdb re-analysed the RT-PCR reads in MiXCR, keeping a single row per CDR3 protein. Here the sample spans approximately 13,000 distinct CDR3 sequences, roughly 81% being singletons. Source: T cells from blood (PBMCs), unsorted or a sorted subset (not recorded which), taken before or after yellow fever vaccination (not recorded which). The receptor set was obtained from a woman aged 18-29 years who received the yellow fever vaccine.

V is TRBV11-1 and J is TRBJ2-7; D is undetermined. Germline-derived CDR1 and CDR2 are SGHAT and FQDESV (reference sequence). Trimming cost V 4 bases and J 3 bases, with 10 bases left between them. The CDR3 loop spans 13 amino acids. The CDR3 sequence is CASSYPASYEQYF. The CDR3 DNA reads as TGTGCCAGCAGCTACCCAGCCAGCTACGAGCAGTACTTC.

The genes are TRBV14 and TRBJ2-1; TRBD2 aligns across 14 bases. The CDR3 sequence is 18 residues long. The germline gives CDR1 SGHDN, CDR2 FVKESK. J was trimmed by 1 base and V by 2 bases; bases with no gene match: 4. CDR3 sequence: CASSQPGLAGESYNEQFF. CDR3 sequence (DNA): TGTGCCAGCAGCCAACCGGGACTAGCGGGGGAGTCCTACAATGAGCAGTTCTTC. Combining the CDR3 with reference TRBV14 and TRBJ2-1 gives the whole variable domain EAGVTQFPSHSVIEKGQTVTLRCDPISGHDNLYWYRRVMGKEIKFLLHFVKESKQDESGMPNNRFLAERTGGTYSTLKVQPAELEDSGVYFCASSQPGLAGESYNEQFFGPGTRLTVL.

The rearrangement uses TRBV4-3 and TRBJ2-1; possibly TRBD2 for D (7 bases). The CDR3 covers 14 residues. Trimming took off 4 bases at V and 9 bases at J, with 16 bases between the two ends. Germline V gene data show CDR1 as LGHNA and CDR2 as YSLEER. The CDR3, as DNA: TGCGCCAGCAGCCGGACTAGGGGGTTTGGTGAGCAGTTCTTC. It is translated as CASSRTRGFGEQFF.

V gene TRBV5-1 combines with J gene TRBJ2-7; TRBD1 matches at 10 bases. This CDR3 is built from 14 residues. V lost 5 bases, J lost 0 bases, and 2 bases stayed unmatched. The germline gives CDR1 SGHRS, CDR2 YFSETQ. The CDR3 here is CASRTGGASYEQYF. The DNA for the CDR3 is TGCGCCAGCAGGACAGGGGGCGCCTCCTACGAGCAGTACTTC.

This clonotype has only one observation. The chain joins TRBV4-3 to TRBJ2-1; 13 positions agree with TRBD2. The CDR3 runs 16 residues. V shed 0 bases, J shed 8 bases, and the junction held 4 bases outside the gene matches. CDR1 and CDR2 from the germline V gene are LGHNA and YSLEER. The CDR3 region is CASSQDRTSGSDEQFF. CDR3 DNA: TGCGCCAGCAGCCAAGATCGGACTAGCGGGAGTGATGAGCAGTTCTTC.

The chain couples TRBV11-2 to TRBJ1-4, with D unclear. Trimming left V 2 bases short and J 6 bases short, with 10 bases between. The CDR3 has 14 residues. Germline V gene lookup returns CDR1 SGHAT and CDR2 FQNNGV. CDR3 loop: CASSLYPSYEKLFF. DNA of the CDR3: TGTGCCAGCAGCTTATACCCCTCTTATGAAAAACTGTTTTTT.

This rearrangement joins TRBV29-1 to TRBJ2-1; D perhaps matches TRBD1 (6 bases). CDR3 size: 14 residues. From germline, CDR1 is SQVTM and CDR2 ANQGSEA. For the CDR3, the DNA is TGCACCTTCTACCGGGACATAGTGTTCAATGAGCAGTTCTTC. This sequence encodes CTFYRDIVFNEQFF.

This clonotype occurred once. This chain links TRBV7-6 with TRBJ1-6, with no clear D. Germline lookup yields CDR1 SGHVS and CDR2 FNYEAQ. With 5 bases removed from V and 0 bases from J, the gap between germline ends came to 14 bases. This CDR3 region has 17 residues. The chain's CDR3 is CASSERTDSSYNSPLHF. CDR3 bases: TGTGCCAGCAGCGAACGAACGGATAGCTCCTATAATTCACCCCTCCACTTT.

This chain's CDR3 is CASRESGNTQYF. CDR3 in DNA: TGTGCCAGCAGGGAATCGGGGAATACGCAGTATTTT. The rearrangement links TRBV6-1 to TRBJ2-3; a possible D gene is TRBD2 (5 bases). Germline-derived CDR1 and CDR2 are MNHNS and SASEGT. With 6 bases removed from V and 7 bases from J, the gap between germline ends came to 11 bases. The CDR3 is 12 amino acids.

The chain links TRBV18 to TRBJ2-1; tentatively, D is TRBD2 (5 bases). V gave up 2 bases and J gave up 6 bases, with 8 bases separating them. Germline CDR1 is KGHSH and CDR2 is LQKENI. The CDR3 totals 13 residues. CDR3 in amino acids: CASSPERFNEQFF. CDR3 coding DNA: TGTGCCAGCTCACCAGAGCGGTTCAATGAGCAGTTCTTC.

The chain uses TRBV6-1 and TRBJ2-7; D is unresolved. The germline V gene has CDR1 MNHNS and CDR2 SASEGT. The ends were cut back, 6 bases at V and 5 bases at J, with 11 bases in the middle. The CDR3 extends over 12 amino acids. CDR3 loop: CASSSPTHEQYF. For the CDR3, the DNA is TGTGCCAGCAGCTCCCCTACACACGAGCAGTACTTC.

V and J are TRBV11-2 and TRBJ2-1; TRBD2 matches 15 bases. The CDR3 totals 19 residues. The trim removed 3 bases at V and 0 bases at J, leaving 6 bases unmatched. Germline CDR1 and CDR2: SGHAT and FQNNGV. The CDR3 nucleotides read TGTGCCAGCAGCTTTCCCGGACTAGCGGGAGGGAGCTCCTACAATGAGCAGTTCTTC. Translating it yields CASSFPGLAGGSSYNEQFF.

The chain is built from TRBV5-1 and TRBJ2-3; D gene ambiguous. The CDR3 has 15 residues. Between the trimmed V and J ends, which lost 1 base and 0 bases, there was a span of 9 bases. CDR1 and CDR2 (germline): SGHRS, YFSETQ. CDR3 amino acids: CASSLLVRSTDTQYF. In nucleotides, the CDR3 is TGCGCCAGCAGCTTGTTAGTCAGAAGCACAGATACGCAGTATTTT.

CDR3 sequence (DNA): TGTGCCAGCAGTGAATACAGGGATTCCTACGAGCAGTACTTC. Its protein is CASSEYRDSYEQYF. The chain couples TRBV2 to TRBJ2-7, with a weak D call TRBD1 (6 bases). The CDR3 is 14 amino acids. Germline values: CDR1 SNHLY, CDR2 FYNNEI. Deletions cut 2 bases from V and 1 base from J, with 9 bases between.